Shown below are 16 T cell receptor beta chains from a single sample sequenced in a study of tumor and adjacent non-tumor tissue in lung cancer. Three rounds of nested PCR, following a modified ARM-PCR protocol, produced the TCRbeta library. TCRdb independently ran MiXCR on the multiplex PCR reads; one entry per CDR3 protein. The sample contains some 93,000 distinct CDR3 sequences, approximately 65% of which appear only once. RNA was extracted from bulk tissue without any cell sorting. The sample was lung tumor tissue. The receptors were sampled from a man aged 60 to 69 with non-small cell lung cancer.

This clonotype occurred many times. The chain combines TRBV28 with TRBJ1-1; D not resolved. V lost 2 bases and J lost 10, with 14 bases in between. The CDR3 runs to 13 residues. Per germline, CDR1 MDHEN and CDR2 SYDVKM. The DNA for the CDR3 is TGTGCCAGCAGTTTAGGCACATACAAAGGAGCTTTCTTT. Translation gives CASSLGTYKGAFF.

As to this clonotype: A read error may produce the germline difference seen at one junction end. The chain is built from TRBV6-5 and TRBJ1-4, with D unresolved. CDR3 size: 16 residues. CDR1 MNHEY and CDR2 SVGAGI come from the germline V gene. DNA of the CDR3: TGTGACAGCAGTTATCGCAGCGGAGAGGGTAGCGAAAAACTGTTTTTT. This translates into CDSSYRSGEGSEKLFF.

As regards this clonotype: A clone one base away is much larger, so this may be a read error. The chain links TRBV15 to TRBJ2-1; D not resolved. The CDR3 has 15 residues. Trimming cost V 5 bases and J 4 bases, with 15 bases left between them. Germline V gives CDR1 LNHNV, CDR2 YYDKDF (reference sequence). In DNA form, the CDR3 reads TGTGCCACCAGCGTTCCCGCTCCCGGGTACAATGAGCAGTTCTTC. This codes for CATSVPAPGYNEQFF.

Turning to this clonotype: A read error is likely, as this CDR3 ends without the conserved phenylalanine or tryptophan. The chain recombines TRBV4-1 with TRBJ2-1; D assignment may be TRBD1 or TRBD2 (5 bases each). CDR1 is MGHRA, CDR2 YSYEKL, per germline. The length of the CDR3 is 15 residues. CDR3 in DNA: TGCGCCAGCAGCCAAGATGGATTGGGGGTCAATGGGCAGTTCCTC. Its translation: CASSQDGLGVNGQFL.

The sample holds many counts of this clonotype. The V and J genes are TRBV10-3 and TRBJ2-5, with 8 bases aligning to TRBD1. The germline gives CDR1 ENHRY, CDR2 SYGVKD. The CDR3 loop spans 15 amino acids. V gave up 3 bases and J gave up 5 bases; unmatched junction bases: 8. The CDR3 is CAISDLGTGVETQYF. CDR3 nucleotides: TGTGCCATCAGTGATCTCGGGACAGGAGTGGAGACCCAGTACTTC.

The chain links TRBV12-3 or TRBV12-4 to TRBJ1-6, with D perhaps matching TRBD1 (6 bases). The CDR3 extends over 16 amino acids. Trimming took 6 bases from V and 6 from J, leaving 18 bases between them. The CDR3 sequence: CASSQQGYGVNSPLHF. The CDR3, as DNA: TGTGCCAGCAGCCAACAGGGTTACGGTGTTAATTCACCCCTCCACTTT.

This rearrangement joins TRBV6-6 to TRBJ2-1; the D is unclear. The length of the CDR3 is 15 residues. Deletions cut 9 bases from V and 8 bases from J, with 23 bases between. The germline CDR1 and CDR2 sequences are MNHNY and SVGAGI (reference sequence). The CDR3 sequence is CARTHQGISKDEQFF. For the CDR3, the DNA is TGTGCCAGAACTCATCAAGGGATCAGCAAGGATGAGCAGTTCTTC.

This clonotype is judged medium-sized. This chain uses TRBV4-1 with TRBJ2-3; D might be TRBD1 or TRBD2, each matching 5 bases. The CDR3 consists of 15 residues. Trimming removed 2 bases from V and 4 bases from J, with 13 bases in between. Germline V gene lookup returns CDR1 MGHRA and CDR2 YSYEKL. The DNA for the CDR3 is TGCGCCAGCAGCCAAAATATCGGGACCTCAGATACGCAGTATTTT. This sequence encodes CASSQNIGTSDTQYF.

This clonotype was detected only once. A much larger clone is a single base away; this may be a read error. V and J are TRBV20-1 and TRBJ1-1; D ambiguous. The CDR3 length is 13 residues. Germline CDR1 reads DFQATT; CDR2 reads SNEGSKA (reference sequence). The CDR3 nucleotides are TGCAGAGCTAGCGGGTCTCCCGGGACTGAAGCTTTCTTT. Protein sequence: CRASGSPGTEAFF.

This chain uses TRBV4-1 with TRBJ2-1; D ambiguous. Germline V gene data show CDR1 as MGHRA and CDR2 as YSYEKL. V dropped 4 bases and J dropped 7 bases, with 14 bases sitting between them. The length of the CDR3 is 14 residues. This CDR3 reads CASSLMDRGNEQFF. In nucleotides, the CDR3 is TGCGCCAGCAGCCTAATGGACCGTGGGAATGAGCAGTTCTTC.

This clonotype came up many times. Here the CDR3 DNA reads TGTGCCAGCGGGAGTTTCCTACAGGGCGACACTGAAGCTTTCTTT. Its translation is CASGSFLQGDTEAFF. The V call is TRBV6-5, the J call TRBJ1-1, with a weak D call TRBD1 (6 bases). The V gene lost 8 bases and the J gene lost 3 bases, with 19 bases spanning the gap. The CDR3 covers 15 residues. Germline CDR1 reads MNHEY; CDR2 reads SVGAGI.

Notes on this clonotype: One end of the junction varies from germline; a read error may be responsible. The chain links TRBV11-1 to TRBJ2-7; 7 bases fit TRBD1. Looked up from germline, CDR1 is SGHAT and CDR2 is FQDESV (reference sequence). The CDR3 loop spans 16 amino acids. DNA for the CDR3: TGTGCCAGCAGCCTCGACAGGGCCGGCGTTTCCTGCGAGCAGTACTTC. Encoded protein: CASSLDRAGVSCEQYF.

This chain connects TRBV4-3 to TRBJ2-7; D gene unclear. Germline lookup yields CDR1 LGHNA and CDR2 YSLEER. The CDR3 is 15 amino acids. The ends were cut back, 9 bases at V and 0 bases at J, with 18 bases in the middle. The CDR3 bases are TGCGCCAGGAGTCAAGAATGGTCGAGCTCCTACGAGCAGTACTTC. Translated: CARSQEWSSSYEQYF.

As for this clonotype: Compared with germline, one end of the junction differs, possibly owing to a read error. The J gene is TRBJ1-1, the V gene TRBV4-1, with D uncertain. Germline CDR1 reads MGHRA; CDR2 reads YSYEKL. CDR3 length: 13 amino acids. CDR3 DNA sequence: TGCACTAGCAGCCAAGCGAGCAACACTGAAGCTTCCTTT. Translation: CTSSQASNTEASF.

This clonotype was picked up one time. The missing conserved phenylalanine or tryptophan at the end of this CDR3 makes a read error likely. This chain's CDR3 is CSVDGKAAGYTL. In nucleotides, the CDR3 is TGCAGCGTTGATGGGAAGGCGGCTGGCTACACCCTC. J is TRBJ1-2 and V is TRBV29-1, with D hard to call. CDR1 is SQVTM and CDR2 is ANQGSEA in the germline V gene. CDR3 length: 12 amino acids. Trimming removed 3 bases from V and 7 bases from J, with 12 bases in between.

Note on this clonotype: Its ends do not fully match the called genes, so a read error is possible. This chain joins TRBV20-1 and TRBJ1-1, with 8 nucleotides matching TRBD1. The CDR3 spans 16 residues. Germline V gene lookup returns CDR1 DFQATT and CDR2 SNEGSKA (reference sequence). The DNA of the CDR3 is TGCAGTGTTAGAGACTGGACAGGGAGGTCGAACACTGAAGCTTTATTT. Amino acid sequence: CSVRDWTGRSNTEALF.